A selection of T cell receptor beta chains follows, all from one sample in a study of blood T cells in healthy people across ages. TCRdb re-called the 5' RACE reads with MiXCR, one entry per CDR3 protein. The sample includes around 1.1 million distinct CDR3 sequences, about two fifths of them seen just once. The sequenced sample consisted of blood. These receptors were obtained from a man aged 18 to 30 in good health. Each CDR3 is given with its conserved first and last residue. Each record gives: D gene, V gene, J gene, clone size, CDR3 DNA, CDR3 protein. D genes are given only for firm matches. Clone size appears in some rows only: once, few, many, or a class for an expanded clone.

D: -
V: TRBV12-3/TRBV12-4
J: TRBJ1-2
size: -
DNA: TGTGCCAGCAGTTTAGCGCCAGTTAACTATGGCTACACCTTC
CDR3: CASSLAPVNYGYTF

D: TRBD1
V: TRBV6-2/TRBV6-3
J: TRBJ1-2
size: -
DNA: TGTGCCAGCAGACCTCGGACAGGGTTCTGTGGCTACACCTTC
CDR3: CASRPRTGFCGYTF

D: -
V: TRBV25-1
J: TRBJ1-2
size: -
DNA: TGTGCCAGCAGTGAATTGGCCCGTTCGGGCTACACCTTC
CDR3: CASSELARSGYTF

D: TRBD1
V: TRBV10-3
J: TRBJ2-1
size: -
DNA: TGTGCCAGATCGGACAGGGAAGACAATGAGCAGTTCTTC
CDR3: CARSDREDNEQFF

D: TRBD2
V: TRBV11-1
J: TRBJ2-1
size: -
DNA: TGTGCCAGCAGCGTCGTACCCGGGACTAGCGGGGGGTACCACTCCTACAATGAGCAGTTCTTC
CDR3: CASSVVPGTSGGYHSYNEQFF

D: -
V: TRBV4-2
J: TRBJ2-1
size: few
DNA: TGTACCAGCAGCCAAGCCTCGTCGTATGAGCAGTTCTTC
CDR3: CTSSQASSYEQFF

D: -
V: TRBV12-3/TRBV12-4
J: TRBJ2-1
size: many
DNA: TGTGCCAGCAGCTCTGGTGATGAGCAGTTCTTC
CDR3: CASSSGDEQFF

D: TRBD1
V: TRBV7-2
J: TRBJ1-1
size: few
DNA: TGTGCCAGCAGCTTAGACCCAGGGGGTAGCACTGAAGCTTTCTTT
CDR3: CASSLDPGGSTEAFF

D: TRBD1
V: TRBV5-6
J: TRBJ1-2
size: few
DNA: TGTGCCAGCAGCTTGCGGGACAGGGGGCGGGACGGCTATGGCTACACCTTC
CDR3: CASSLRDRGRDGYGYTF

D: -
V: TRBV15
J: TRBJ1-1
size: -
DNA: TGTGCCACCAGCAGAGATGGGCAGAGGCTGAACACTGAAGCTTTCTTT
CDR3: CATSRDGQRLNTEAFF

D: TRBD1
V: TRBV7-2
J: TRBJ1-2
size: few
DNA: TGTGCCAGCAGCTTAATAACAGATTCCGGGACAGCTAACTATGGCTACACCTTC
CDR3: CASSLITDSGTANYGYTF

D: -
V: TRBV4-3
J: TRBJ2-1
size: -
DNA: TGCGCCAGCAGCCAAGTGCGACGAGCCGGCAACAATGAGCAGTTCTTC
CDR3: CASSQVRRAGNNEQFF

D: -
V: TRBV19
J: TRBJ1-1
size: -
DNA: TGTGCCAGTAGTCCCGGGATTAAGATAGTGAACACTGAAGCTTTCTTT
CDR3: CASSPGIKIVNTEAFF

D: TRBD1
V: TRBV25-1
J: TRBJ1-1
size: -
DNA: TGTGCCAGCAGTGAATATGGGACAGGGATTGAGGCTTTCTTT
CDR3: CASSEYGTGIEAFF

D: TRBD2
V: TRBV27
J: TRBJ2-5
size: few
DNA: TGTGCCAGCAGTCACCTAGCGGGGGCCGTCCAAGAGACCCAGTACTTC
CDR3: CASSHLAGAVQETQYF

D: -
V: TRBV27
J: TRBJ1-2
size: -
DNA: TGTGCCAGCAGTTTAAATTTCGGGGGACCCGAAGGCTATGGCTACACCTTC
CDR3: CASSLNFGGPEGYGYTF

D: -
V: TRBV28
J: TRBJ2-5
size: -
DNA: TGTGCCAGCAGTCCCCTCCGGGGCAGGGGAGACAATGAGCAGTACTTC
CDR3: CASSPLRGRGDNEQYF

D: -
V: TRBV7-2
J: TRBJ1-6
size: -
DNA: TGTGCCAGCAGCTTATCGGCAGGGAACGCTTCACCCCTCCACTTT
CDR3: CASSLSAGNASPLHF

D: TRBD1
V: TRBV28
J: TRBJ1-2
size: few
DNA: TGTGCCAGCAGTTATTGCGGGACAGGGGTCGGCTACACCTTC
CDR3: CASSYCGTGVGYTF

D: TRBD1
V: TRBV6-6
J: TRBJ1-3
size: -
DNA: TGTGCCAGCATCGACAGGGCCGGTGGAAACACCATATATTTT
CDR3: CASIDRAGGNTIYF

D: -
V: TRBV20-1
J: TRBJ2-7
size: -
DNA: TGCAGTGCTATGGGTGTGGGGGATGAGCAGTACTTC
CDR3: CSAMGVGDEQYF

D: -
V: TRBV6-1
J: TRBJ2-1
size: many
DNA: TGTGCCAGCAGTAGGTCCACAGTCGATAACAATGAGCAGTTCTTC
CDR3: CASSRSTVDNNEQFF

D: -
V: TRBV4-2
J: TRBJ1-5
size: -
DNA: TGTGCCAGCAGCCTGGACATGTTGAATAGCAATCAGCCCCAGCATTTT
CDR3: CASSLDMLNSNQPQHF

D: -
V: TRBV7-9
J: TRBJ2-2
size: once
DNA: TGTGCCAGCAGCTTAGGAAGAAACGCGAACACCGGGGAGCTGTTTTTT
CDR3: CASSLGRNANTGELFF

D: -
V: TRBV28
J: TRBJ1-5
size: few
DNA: TGTGCCAGCAGGAGACAGGTATCCAATCAGCCCCAGCATTTT
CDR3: CASRRQVSNQPQHF

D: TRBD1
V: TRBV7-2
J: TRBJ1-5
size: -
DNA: TGTGCCAGCAGCTCGATTGGGACAGATAATCAGCCCCAGCATTTT
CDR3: CASSSIGTDNQPQHF

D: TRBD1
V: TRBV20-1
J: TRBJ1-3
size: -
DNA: TGCAGTGCCCTCCCTACAGGGGGGGAAGACTCTGGAAACACCATATATTTT
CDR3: CSALPTGGEDSGNTIYF

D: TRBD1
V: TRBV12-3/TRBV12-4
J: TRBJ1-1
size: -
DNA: TGTGCCAGCGGGCCCCGGGACAGTGAAGCTTTCTTT
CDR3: CASGPRDSEAFF

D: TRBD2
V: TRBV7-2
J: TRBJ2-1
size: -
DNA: TGTGCCAGCAGCAGAAGGGAGGGTGAGCAGTTCTTC
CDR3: CASSRREGEQFF

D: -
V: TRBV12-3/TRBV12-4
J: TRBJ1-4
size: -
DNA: TGTGCCAGCAACGACCGTCCCAGGGGAGCGAAGGATGAAAAACTGTTTTTT
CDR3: CASNDRPRGAKDEKLFF

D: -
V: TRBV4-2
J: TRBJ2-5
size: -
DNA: TGTGCCAGCAGCCAAGACGGGACAAGCGGGGAAGAGACCCAGTACTTC
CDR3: CASSQDGTSGEETQYF

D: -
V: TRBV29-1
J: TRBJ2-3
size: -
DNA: TGCAGCGTTGGGTTTGGCCATCCGCGCAACACAGATACGCAGTATTTT
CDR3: CSVGFGHPRNTDTQYF

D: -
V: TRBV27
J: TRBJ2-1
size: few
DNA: TGTGCCAGCAGTGCAACCTACGGGGGCGATGAGCAGTTCTTC
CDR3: CASSATYGGDEQFF

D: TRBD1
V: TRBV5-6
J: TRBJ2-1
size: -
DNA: TGTGCCAGCAGCTTGGCCGGTGGACAGGGGAGGAATGAGCAGTTCTTC
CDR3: CASSLAGGQGRNEQFF

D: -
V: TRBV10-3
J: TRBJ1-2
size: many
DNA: TGTGCCATCAGTGAGTCGGACGGCTACACCTTC
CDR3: CAISESDGYTF

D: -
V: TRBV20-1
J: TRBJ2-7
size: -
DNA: TGCAGTGCTAGAGATCTGGCAGGGCGGTACAATGAGCAGTACTTC
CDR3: CSARDLAGRYNEQYF